The rows below give T cell receptor beta chains drawn from one sample of a study of T cells expressing NK-cell markers. TCRdb re-called the 5' RACE reads and shows each CDR3 protein once, DNA omitted. The table for this sample gives about 260,000 distinct CDR3 sequences. Material: blood T cells: a sorted CD56 or NKG2C T cell subset, CD4+ or CD8+ T cells, or bulk PBMC T cells (not recorded which). The origin of the receptors is a woman between 18 and 70 years old in good health. CDR3s include the opening cysteine and the closing phenylalanine or tryptophan.

v_gene: TRBV20-1; j_gene: TRBJ1-2; CDR3aa: CSAWDRGRTYGYTF
v_gene: TRBV7-7; j_gene: TRBJ2-3; CDR3aa: CASGRLGQGTDTQYF
v_gene: TRBV29-1; j_gene: TRBJ1-3; CDR3aa: CSVAGIGNTIYF
v_gene: TRBV20-1; j_gene: TRBJ2-1; CDR3aa: CSAREVGYNEQFF
v_gene: TRBV10-3; j_gene: TRBJ1-1; CDR3aa: CAIRANTEAFF
v_gene: TRBV28; j_gene: TRBJ2-3; CDR3aa: CASSLGRGQSTDTQYF
v_gene: TRBV11-2; j_gene: TRBJ2-5; CDR3aa: CASSLLGGAQYF
v_gene: TRBV18; j_gene: TRBJ1-5; CDR3aa: CASSPREGAGNQPQHF
v_gene: TRBV20-1; j_gene: TRBJ2-2; CDR3aa: CSASYAGDYTGELFF
v_gene: TRBV29-1; j_gene: TRBJ2-2; CDR3aa: CSGGQGSTGELFF
v_gene: TRBV20-1; j_gene: TRBJ1-2; CDR3aa: CSAPYRLNNYGYTF
v_gene: TRBV4-3; j_gene: TRBJ1-2; CDR3aa: CASSQDQGRGYYGYTF
v_gene: TRBV6-2/TRBV6-3; j_gene: TRBJ1-2; CDR3aa: CASSYSGSLNYGYTF
v_gene: TRBV12-3/TRBV12-4; j_gene: TRBJ1-6; CDR3aa: CASGTGENSPLHF
v_gene: TRBV4-3; j_gene: TRBJ2-3; CDR3aa: CASSQDSGLAGVQIQYF
v_gene: TRBV12-3/TRBV12-4; j_gene: TRBJ2-1; CDR3aa: CASSLDRGGYNEQFF
v_gene: TRBV20-1; j_gene: TRBJ2-6; CDR3aa: CSARPAGGQSGANVLTF
v_gene: TRBV6-1; j_gene: TRBJ2-7; CDR3aa: CATSLEVHSYEQYF
v_gene: TRBV4-1; j_gene: TRBJ1-6; CDR3aa: CASSLRTGLSPLHF
v_gene: TRBV5-4; j_gene: TRBJ2-1; CDR3aa: CAIGTGAGNEQFF
v_gene: TRBV19; j_gene: TRBJ2-1; CDR3aa: CASSIHTSGPYNEQFF
v_gene: TRBV6-1; j_gene: TRBJ1-5; CDR3aa: CASSRQGANPNQPQHF
v_gene: TRBV5-1; j_gene: TRBJ2-2; CDR3aa: CASSLPSNTGELFF
v_gene: TRBV30; j_gene: TRBJ2-3; CDR3aa: CAWSVGVDSYPQYF
v_gene: TRBV27; j_gene: TRBJ1-2; CDR3aa: CASSPRQGYGYTF
v_gene: TRBV4-3; j_gene: TRBJ2-3; CDR3aa: CASSQGLGKGTDTQYF
v_gene: TRBV10-3; j_gene: TRBJ2-5; CDR3aa: CAISPGTSGPGTQYF
v_gene: TRBV6-1; j_gene: TRBJ2-3; CDR3aa: CASSQNGGAADTQYF
v_gene: TRBV12-3/TRBV12-4; j_gene: TRBJ2-1; CDR3aa: CASSLPSEGEQFF
v_gene: TRBV12-3/TRBV12-4; j_gene: TRBJ1-5; CDR3aa: CASSSVSRPQHF
v_gene: TRBV20-1; j_gene: TRBJ1-1; CDR3aa: CSARVGNVYTEAFF
v_gene: TRBV3-1; j_gene: TRBJ2-1; CDR3aa: CASTHTSGRIEQFF
v_gene: TRBV28; j_gene: TRBJ2-7; CDR3aa: CASSSGSTAPSEQYF
v_gene: TRBV12-3/TRBV12-4; j_gene: TRBJ1-6; CDR3aa: CATAQGANSPLHF
v_gene: TRBV7-2; j_gene: TRBJ1-3; CDR3aa: CASSLLGLTGNTIYF
v_gene: TRBV5-1; j_gene: TRBJ1-6; CDR3aa: CASSLGDINSPLHF
v_gene: TRBV9; j_gene: TRBJ2-1; CDR3aa: CASSTREASYNEQFF
v_gene: TRBV20-1; j_gene: TRBJ2-1; CDR3aa: CSARVGVGFDEQFF
v_gene: TRBV11-3; j_gene: TRBJ2-1; CDR3aa: CASSLGGGAGNEQFF
v_gene: TRBV7-2; j_gene: TRBJ2-7; CDR3aa: CASSLETSGSYEQYF
v_gene: TRBV4-3; j_gene: TRBJ2-7; CDR3aa: CASSPSLVFEQYF
v_gene: TRBV20-1; j_gene: TRBJ1-1; CDR3aa: CSARELRSYTEAFF
v_gene: TRBV5-1; j_gene: TRBJ1-1; CDR3aa: CASSLGDVNTEAFF
v_gene: TRBV25-1; j_gene: TRBJ2-5; CDR3aa: CASSESGRETQYF
v_gene: TRBV12-3/TRBV12-4; j_gene: TRBJ1-1; CDR3aa: CASSLAQAANTEAFF
v_gene: TRBV20-1; j_gene: TRBJ2-5; CDR3aa: CSARAGGVRETQYF
v_gene: TRBV30; j_gene: TRBJ2-3; CDR3aa: CAWTPAWTDTQYF
v_gene: TRBV9; j_gene: TRBJ2-5; CDR3aa: CASSQVMDSAGTQYF
v_gene: TRBV5-1; j_gene: TRBJ2-5; CDR3aa: CASSSDGTHQETQYF
v_gene: TRBV4-1; j_gene: TRBJ2-7; CDR3aa: CASSQADREYEQYF
v_gene: TRBV20-1; j_gene: TRBJ2-7; CDR3aa: CSASVPRGGYEQYF
v_gene: TRBV20-1; j_gene: TRBJ2-5; CDR3aa: CSGRGGAQETQYF
v_gene: TRBV24-1; j_gene: TRBJ2-1; CDR3aa: CATSDPGTGDNEQFF
v_gene: TRBV7-2; j_gene: TRBJ2-2; CDR3aa: CASELGRNTGELFF
v_gene: TRBV7-2; j_gene: TRBJ1-1; CDR3aa: CASSLDGTGGLRAFF
v_gene: TRBV11-2; j_gene: TRBJ2-7; CDR3aa: CASSLVLGNYEQYF
v_gene: TRBV6-1; j_gene: TRBJ2-3; CDR3aa: CASSAPQGRSTDTQYF
v_gene: TRBV7-3; j_gene: TRBJ2-1; CDR3aa: CASSFGRRINNEQFF
v_gene: TRBV5-6; j_gene: TRBJ2-2; CDR3aa: CASSLVAVTGELFF